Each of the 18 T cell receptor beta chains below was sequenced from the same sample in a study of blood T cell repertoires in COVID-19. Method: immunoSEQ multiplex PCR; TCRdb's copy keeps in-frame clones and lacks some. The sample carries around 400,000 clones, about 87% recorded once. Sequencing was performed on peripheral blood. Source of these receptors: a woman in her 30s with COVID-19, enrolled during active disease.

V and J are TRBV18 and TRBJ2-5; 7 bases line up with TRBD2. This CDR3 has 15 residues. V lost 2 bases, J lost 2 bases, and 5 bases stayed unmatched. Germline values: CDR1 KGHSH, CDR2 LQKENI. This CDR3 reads CASSPRLAAQETQYF. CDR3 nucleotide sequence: TGTGCCAGCTCACCAAGGCTAGCGGCACAAGAGACCCAGTACTTC.

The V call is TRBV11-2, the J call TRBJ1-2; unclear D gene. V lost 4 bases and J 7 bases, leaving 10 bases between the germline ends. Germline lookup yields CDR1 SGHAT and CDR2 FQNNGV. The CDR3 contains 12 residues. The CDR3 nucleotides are TGTGCCAGCAGCTCAGCGAGGCTTGGCTACACCTTC. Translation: CASSSARLGYTF.

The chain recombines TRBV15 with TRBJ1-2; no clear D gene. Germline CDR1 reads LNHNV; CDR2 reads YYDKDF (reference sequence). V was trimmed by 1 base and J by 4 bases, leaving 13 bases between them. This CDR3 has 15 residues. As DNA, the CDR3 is TGTGCCACCAGCAGAGTGGGCTTGCGCGTCTATGGCTACACCTTC. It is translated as CATSRVGLRVYGYTF. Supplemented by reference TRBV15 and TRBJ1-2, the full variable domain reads DAMVIQNPRYQVTQFGKPVTLSCSQTLNHNVMYWYQQKSSQAPKLLFHYYDKDFNNEADTPDNFQSRRPNTSFCFLDIRSPGLGDTAMYLCATSRVGLRVYGYTFGSGTRLTVV.

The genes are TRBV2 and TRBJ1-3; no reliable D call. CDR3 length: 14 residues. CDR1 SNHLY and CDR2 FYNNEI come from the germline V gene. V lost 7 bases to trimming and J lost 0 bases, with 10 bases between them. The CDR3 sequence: CASTPESSGNTIYF. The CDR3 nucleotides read TGTGCCAGCACTCCGGAGTCCTCTGGAAACACCATATATTTT.

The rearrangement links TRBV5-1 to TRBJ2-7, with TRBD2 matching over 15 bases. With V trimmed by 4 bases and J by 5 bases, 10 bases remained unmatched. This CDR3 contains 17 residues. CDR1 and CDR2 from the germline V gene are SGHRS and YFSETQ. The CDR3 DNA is TGCGCCAGCAGCCCAGGACTAGCGGGAGGGCCATTCAACGAGCAGTACTTC. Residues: CASSPGLAGGPFNEQYF.

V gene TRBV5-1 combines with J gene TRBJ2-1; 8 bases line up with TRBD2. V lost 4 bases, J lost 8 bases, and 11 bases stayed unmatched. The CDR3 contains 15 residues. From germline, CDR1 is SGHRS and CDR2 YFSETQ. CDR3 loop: CASSAGDREGHEQFF. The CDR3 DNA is TGCGCCAGCAGCGCGGGAGATCGGGAGGGCCATGAGCAGTTCTTC.

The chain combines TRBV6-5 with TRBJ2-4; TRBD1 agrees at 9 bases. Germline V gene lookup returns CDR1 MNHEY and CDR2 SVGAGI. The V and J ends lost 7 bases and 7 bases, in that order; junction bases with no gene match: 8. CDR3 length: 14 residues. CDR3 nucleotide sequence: TGTGCCAGCACCCTGGACAGGGGAAGGAACATTCAGTACTTC. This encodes CASTLDRGRNIQYF.

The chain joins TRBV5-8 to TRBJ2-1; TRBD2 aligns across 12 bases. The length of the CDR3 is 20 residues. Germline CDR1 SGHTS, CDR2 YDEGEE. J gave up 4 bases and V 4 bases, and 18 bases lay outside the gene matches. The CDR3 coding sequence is TGTGCCAGCAGCGACTCCGGGCTAGCGGGAGGGCAAATCCGGTACAATGAGCAGTTCTTC. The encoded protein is CASSDSGLAGGQIRYNEQFF.

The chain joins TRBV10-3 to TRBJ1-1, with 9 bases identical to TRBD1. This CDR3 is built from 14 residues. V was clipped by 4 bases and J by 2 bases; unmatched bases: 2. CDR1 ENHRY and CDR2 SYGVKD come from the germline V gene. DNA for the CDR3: TGTGCCATCAGTGGGACAGGGGAAAACACTGAAGCTTTCTTT. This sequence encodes CAISGTGENTEAFF.

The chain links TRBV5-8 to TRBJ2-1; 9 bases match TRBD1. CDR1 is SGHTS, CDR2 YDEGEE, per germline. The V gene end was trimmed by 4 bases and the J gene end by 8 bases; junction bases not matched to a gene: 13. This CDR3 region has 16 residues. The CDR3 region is CASSILGTGFSYEQFF. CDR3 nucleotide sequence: TGTGCCAGCAGCATCTTAGGGACAGGGTTTTCGTATGAGCAGTTCTTC. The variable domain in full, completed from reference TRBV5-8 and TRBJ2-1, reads EAGVTQSPTHLIKTRGQQATLRCSPISGHTSVYWYQQALGLGLQFLLWYDEGEERNRGNFPPRFSGRQFPNYSSELNVNALELEDSALYLCASSILGTGFSYEQFFGPGTRLTVL.

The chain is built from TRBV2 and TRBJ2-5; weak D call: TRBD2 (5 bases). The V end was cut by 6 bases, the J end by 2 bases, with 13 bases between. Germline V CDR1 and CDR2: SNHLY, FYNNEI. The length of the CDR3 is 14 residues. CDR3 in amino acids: CASSQDWIQETQYF. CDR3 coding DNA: TGTGCCAGCAGCCAGGACTGGATTCAAGAGACCCAGTACTTC.

Written as DNA, the CDR3 is TGCGCCAGCAGGCAGTCCCCGTCGGGGGATACGCAGTATTTT. Protein sequence: CASRQSPSGDTQYF. The chain links TRBV5-1 to TRBJ2-3, with a tentative D call TRBD2 (5 bases). Germline loops: CDR1 SGHRS, CDR2 YFSETQ. This CDR3 has 14 residues. Trimming took 5 bases from V and 6 from J, leaving 16 bases between them.

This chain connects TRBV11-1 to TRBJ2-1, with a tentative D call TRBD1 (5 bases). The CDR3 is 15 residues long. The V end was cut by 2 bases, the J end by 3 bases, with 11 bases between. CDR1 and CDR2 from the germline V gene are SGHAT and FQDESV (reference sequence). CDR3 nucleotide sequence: TGTGCCAGCAGCTTATGGGCAGGGCGCTACAATGAGCAGTTCTTC. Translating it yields CASSLWAGRYNEQFF.

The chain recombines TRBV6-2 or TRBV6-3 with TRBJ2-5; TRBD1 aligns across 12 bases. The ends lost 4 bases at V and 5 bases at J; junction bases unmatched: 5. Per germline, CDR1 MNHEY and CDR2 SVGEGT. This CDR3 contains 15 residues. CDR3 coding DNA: TGTGCCAGCAGTTGGGGACAGGGGGCTGGGGAGACCCAGTACTTC. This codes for CASSWGQGAGETQYF.

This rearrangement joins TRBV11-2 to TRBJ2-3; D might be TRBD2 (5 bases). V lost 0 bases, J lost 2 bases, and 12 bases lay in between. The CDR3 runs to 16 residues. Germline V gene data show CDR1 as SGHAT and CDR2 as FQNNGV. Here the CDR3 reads CASSLDFDYTTDTQYF. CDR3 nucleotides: TGTGCCAGCAGCTTAGATTTCGACTATACCACAGATACGCAGTATTTT.

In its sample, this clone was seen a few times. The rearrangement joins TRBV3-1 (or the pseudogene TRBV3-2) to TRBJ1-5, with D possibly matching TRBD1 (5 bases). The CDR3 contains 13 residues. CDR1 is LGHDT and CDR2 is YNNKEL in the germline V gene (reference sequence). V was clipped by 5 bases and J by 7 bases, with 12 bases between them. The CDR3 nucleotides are TGTGCCAGCAGCAAAGGGACTTTACAGCCCCAGCATTTT. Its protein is CASSKGTLQPQHF.

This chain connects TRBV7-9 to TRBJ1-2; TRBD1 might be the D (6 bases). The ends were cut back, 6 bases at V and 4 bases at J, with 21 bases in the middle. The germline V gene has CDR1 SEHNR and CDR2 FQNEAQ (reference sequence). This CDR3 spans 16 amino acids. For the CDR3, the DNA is TGTGCCAGCAGTTATCAAAACCACCGGGACACCTATGGCTACACCTTC. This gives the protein CASSYQNHRDTYGYTF. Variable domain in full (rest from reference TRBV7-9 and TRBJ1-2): DTGVSQNPRHKITKRGQNVTFRCDPISEHNRLYWYRQTLGQGPEFLTYFQNEAQLEKSRLLSDRFSAERPKGSFSTLEIQRTEQGDSAMYLCASSYQNHRDTYGYTFGSGTRLTVV.

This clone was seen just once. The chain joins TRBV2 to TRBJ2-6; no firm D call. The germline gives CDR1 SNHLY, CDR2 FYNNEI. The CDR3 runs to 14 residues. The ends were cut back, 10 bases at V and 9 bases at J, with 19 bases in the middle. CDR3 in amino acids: CATSPGDPGNVLTF. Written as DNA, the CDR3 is TGTGCCACCTCACCCGGCGATCCGGGCAACGTCCTGACTTTC.